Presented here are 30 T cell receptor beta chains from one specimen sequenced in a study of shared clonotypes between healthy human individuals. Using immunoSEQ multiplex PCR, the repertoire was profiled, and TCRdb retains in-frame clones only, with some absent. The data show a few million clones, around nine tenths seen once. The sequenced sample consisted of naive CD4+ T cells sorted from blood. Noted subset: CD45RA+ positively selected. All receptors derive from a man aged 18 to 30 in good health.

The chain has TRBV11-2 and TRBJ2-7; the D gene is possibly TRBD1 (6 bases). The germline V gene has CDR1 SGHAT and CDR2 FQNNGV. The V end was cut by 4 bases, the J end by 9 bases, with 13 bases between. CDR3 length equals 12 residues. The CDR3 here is CASSSQGFVQYF. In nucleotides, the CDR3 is TGTGCCAGCAGCTCCCAGGGGTTCGTGCAGTACTTC.

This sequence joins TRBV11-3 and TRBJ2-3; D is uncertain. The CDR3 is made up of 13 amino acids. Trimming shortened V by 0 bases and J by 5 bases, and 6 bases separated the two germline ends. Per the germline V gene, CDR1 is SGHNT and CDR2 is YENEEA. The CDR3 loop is CASSLDRIDTQYF. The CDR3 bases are TGTGCCAGCAGCTTAGATCGGATAGATACGCAGTATTTT. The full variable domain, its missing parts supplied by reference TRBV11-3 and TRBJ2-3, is EAGVVQSPRYKIIEKKQPVAFWCNPISGHNTLYWYLQNLGQGPELLIRYENEEAVDDSQLPKDRFSAERLKGVDSTLKIQPAELGDSAVYLCASSLDRIDTQYFGPGTRLTVL.

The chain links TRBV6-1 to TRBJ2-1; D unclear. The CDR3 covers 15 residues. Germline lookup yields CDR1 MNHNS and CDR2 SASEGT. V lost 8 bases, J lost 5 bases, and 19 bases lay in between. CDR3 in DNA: TGTGCCAGCCTAAGTAGGGATCCCCGAAACAATGAGCAGTTCTTC. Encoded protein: CASLSRDPRNNEQFF.

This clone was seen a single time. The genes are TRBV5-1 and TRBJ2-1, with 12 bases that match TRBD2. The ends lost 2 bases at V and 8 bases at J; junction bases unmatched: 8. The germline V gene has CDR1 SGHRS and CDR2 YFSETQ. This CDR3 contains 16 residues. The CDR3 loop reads CASSLSLAGGPDEQFF. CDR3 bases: TGCGCCAGCAGCTTATCACTAGCGGGGGGCCCGGATGAGCAGTTCTTC.

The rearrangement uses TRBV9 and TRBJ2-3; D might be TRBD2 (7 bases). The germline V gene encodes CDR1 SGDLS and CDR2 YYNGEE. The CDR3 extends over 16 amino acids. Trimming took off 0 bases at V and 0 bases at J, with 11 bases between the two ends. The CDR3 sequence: CASSVVGGASTDTQYF. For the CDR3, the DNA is TGTGCCAGCAGCGTAGTAGGGGGGGCTAGCACAGATACGCAGTATTTT.

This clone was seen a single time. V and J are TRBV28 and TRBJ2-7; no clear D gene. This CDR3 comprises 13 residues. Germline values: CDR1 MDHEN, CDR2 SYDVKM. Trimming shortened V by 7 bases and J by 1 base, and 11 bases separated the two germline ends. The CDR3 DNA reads TGTGCCAGCAAGCCGGGCGGATCCTACGAGCAGTACTTC. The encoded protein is CASKPGGSYEQYF.

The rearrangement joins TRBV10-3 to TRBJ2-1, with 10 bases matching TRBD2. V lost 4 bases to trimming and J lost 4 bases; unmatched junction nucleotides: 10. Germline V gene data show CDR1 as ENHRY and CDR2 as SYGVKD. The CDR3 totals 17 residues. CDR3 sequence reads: CAISGLASGSSYNEQFF. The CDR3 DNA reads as TGTGCCATCAGTGGTCTCGCTAGCGGGAGTTCGTACAATGAGCAGTTCTTC.

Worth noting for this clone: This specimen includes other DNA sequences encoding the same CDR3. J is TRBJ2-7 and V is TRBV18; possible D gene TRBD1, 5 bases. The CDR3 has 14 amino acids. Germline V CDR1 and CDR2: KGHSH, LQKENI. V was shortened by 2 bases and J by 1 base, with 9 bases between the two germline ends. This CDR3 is CASSPRQSSYEQYF. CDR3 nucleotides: TGTGCCAGCTCACCAAGACAGTCTTCCTACGAGCAGTACTTC.

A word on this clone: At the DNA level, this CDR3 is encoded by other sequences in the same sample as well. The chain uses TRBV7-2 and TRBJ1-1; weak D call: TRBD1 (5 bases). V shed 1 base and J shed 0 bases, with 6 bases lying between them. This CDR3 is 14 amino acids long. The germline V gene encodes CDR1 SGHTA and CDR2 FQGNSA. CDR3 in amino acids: CASSLGGVNTEAFF. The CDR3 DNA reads TGTGCCAGCAGCTTAGGAGGGGTGAACACTGAAGCTTTCTTT.

CDR3 sequence reads: CAISSRLNTEAFF. In DNA, the CDR3 is TGTGCCATCTCGTCTCGTTTGAACACTGAAGCTTTCTTT. The V gene is TRBV10-3, the J gene TRBJ1-1; D unresolved. Trimming took off 8 bases at V and 0 bases at J, with 10 bases between the two ends. This CDR3 spans 13 amino acids. Germline V gene sequence: CDR1 ENHRY, CDR2 SYGVKD.

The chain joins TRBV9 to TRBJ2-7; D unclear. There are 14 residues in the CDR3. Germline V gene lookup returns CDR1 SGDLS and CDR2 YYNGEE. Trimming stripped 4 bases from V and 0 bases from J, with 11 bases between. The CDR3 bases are TGTGCCAGCAGCCCAAGACTGGGCTCCTACGAGCAGTACTTC. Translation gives CASSPRLGSYEQYF.

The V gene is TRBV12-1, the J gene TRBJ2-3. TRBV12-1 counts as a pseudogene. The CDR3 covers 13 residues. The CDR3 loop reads CASSFVWADTQYF. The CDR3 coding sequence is TGTGCCAGCAGCTTTGTGTGGGCAGATACGCAGTATTTT.

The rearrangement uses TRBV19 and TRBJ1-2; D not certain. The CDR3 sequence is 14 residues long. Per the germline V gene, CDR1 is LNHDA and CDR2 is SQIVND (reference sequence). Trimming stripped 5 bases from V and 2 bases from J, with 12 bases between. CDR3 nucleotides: TGTGCCAGTAGTCCTTTCGACAAGAACTATGGCTACACCTTC. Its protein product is CASSPFDKNYGYTF.

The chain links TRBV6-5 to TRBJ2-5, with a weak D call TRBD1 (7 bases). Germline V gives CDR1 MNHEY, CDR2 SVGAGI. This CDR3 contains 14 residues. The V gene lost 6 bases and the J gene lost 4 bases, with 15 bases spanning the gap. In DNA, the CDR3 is TGTGCCAGCAGGCGGGGACAGCTAGGAGAGACCCAGTACTTC. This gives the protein CASRRGQLGETQYF.

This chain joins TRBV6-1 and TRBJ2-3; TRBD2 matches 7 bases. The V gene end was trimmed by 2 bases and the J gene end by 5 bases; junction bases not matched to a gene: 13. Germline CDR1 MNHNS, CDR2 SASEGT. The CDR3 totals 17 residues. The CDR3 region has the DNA TGTGCCAGCAGTGAATTGCTAGCGGAAGTGTGGGGAGATACGCAGTATTTT. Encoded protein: CASSELLAEVWGDTQYF.

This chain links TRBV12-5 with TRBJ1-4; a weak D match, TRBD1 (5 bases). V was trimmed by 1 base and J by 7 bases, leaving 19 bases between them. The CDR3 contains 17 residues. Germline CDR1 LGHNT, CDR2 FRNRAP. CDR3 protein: CASGLGTTAVGGEKLFF. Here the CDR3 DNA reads TGTGCTAGTGGTTTGGGAACCACAGCGGTGGGGGGTGAAAAACTGTTTTTT.

The CDR3, as DNA: TGTGCCAGCAGATTCGGGGACAGCCGCGGGACCATCGAAGCTTTCTTT. Translated, it gives CASRFGDSRGTIEAFF. The chain couples TRBV28 to TRBJ1-1; 7 bases are shared with TRBD1. Per germline, CDR1 MDHEN and CDR2 SYDVKM. Unmatched junction bases numbered 18, after V lost 6 bases and J lost 8 bases. CDR3 length: 16 amino acids.

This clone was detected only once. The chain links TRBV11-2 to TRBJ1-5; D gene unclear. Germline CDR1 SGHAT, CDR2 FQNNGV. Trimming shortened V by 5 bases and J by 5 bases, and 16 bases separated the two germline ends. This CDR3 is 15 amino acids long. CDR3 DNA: TGTGCCAGCAGCCCTCGGGATGGTTGGGATCAGCCCCAGCATTTT. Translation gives CASSPRDGWDQPQHF.

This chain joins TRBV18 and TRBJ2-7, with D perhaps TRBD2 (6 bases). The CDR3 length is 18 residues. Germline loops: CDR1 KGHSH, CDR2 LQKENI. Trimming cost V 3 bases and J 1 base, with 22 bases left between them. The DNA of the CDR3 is TGTGCCAGCTCACCTACCTACCCCACGGGTGCGGGATCCTACGAGCAGTACTTC. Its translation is CASSPTYPTGAGSYEQYF.

This chain's CDR3 is CASSREGAGELFF. The DNA of the CDR3 is TGCGCCAGCAGTAGGGAGGGCGCCGGGGAGCTGTTTTTT. V is TRBV5-1 and J is TRBJ2-2, with TRBD2 matching over 7 bases. The CDR3 sequence is 13 residues long. Germline V CDR1 and CDR2: SGHRS, YFSETQ. Losses at the gene ends were 5 bases for V and 6 bases for J; bases not matched to a gene: 4.

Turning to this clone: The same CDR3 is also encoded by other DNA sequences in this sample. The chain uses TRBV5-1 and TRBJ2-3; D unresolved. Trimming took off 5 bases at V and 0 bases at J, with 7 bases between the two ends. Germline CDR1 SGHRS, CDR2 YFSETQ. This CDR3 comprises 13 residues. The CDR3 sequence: CASSVGSTDTQYF. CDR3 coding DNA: TGCGCCAGCAGTGTCGGTAGCACAGATACGCAGTATTTT.

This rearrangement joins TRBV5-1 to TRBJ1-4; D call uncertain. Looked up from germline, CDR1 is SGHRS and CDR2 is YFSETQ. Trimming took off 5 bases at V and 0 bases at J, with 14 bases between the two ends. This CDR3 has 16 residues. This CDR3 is CASRPLGRPTNEKLFF. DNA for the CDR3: TGCGCCAGCAGACCACTTGGACGGCCAACTAATGAAAAACTGTTTTTT.

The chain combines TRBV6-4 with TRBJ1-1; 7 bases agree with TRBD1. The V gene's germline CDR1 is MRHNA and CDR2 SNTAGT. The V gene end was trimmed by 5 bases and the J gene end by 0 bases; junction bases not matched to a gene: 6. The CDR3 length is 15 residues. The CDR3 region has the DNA TGTGCCAGCAGTCCCCAGGGGGGGGTGAACACTGAAGCTTTCTTT. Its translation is CASSPQGGVNTEAFF.

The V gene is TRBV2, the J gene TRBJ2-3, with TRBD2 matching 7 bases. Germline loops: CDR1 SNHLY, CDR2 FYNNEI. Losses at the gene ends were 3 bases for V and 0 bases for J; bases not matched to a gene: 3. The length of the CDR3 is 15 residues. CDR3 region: CASSDTSVSTDTQYF. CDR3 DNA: TGTGCCAGCAGTGATACTAGCGTCAGCACAGATACGCAGTATTTT.

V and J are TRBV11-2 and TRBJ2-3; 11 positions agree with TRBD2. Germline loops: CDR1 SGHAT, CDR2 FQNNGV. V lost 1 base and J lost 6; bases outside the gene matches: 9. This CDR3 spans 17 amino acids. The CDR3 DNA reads TGTGCCAGCAGCTTAGCCACCGGGACTAGCGGCTTCGATACGCAGTATTTT. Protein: CASSLATGTSGFDTQYF.

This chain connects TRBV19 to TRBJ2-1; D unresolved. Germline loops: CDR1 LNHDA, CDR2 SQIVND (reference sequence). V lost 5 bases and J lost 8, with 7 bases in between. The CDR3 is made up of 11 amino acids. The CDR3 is CASSWSDEQFF. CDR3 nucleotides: TGTGCCAGTAGTTGGAGCGATGAGCAGTTCTTC. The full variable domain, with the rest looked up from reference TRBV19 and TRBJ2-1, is DGGITQSPKYLFRKEGQNVTLSCEQNLNHDAMYWYRQDPGQGLRLIYYSQIVNDFQKGDIAEGYSVSREKKESFPLTVTSAQKNPTAFYLCASSWSDEQFFGPGTRLTVL.

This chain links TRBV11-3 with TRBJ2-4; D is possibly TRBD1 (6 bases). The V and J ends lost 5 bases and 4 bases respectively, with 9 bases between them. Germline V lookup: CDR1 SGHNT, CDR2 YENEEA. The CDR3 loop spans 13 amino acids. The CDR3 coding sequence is TGTGCCAGCAGCCTCGGACAGAAAAACATTCAGTACTTC. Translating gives CASSLGQKNIQYF.

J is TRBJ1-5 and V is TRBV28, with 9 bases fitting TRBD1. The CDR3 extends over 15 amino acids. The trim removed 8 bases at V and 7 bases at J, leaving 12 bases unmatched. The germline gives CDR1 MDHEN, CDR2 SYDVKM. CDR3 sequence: CASSTPGTGSQPQHF. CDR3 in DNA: TGTGCCAGCTCCACTCCCGGGACAGGGTCCCAGCCCCAGCATTTT.

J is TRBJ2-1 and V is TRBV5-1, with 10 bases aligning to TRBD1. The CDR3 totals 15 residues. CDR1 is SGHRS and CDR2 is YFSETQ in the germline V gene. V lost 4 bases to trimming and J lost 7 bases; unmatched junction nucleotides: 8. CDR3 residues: CASSPGTGVWNEQFF. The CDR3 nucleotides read TGCGCCAGCAGCCCAGGGACAGGGGTATGGAATGAGCAGTTCTTC. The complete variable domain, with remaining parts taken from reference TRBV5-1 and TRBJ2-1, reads KAGVTQTPRYLIKTRGQQVTLSCSPISGHRSVSWYQQTPGQGLQFLFEYFSETQRNKGNFPGRFSGRQFSNSRSEMNVSTLELGDSALYLCASSPGTGVWNEQFFGPGTRLTVL.

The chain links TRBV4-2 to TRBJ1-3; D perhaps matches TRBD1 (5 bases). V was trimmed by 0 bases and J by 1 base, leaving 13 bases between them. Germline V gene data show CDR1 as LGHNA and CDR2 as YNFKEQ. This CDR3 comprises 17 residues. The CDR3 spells CASSQDKGGDSGNTIYF. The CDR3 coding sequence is TGTGCCAGCAGCCAAGATAAAGGAGGGGATTCTGGAAACACCATATATTTT.